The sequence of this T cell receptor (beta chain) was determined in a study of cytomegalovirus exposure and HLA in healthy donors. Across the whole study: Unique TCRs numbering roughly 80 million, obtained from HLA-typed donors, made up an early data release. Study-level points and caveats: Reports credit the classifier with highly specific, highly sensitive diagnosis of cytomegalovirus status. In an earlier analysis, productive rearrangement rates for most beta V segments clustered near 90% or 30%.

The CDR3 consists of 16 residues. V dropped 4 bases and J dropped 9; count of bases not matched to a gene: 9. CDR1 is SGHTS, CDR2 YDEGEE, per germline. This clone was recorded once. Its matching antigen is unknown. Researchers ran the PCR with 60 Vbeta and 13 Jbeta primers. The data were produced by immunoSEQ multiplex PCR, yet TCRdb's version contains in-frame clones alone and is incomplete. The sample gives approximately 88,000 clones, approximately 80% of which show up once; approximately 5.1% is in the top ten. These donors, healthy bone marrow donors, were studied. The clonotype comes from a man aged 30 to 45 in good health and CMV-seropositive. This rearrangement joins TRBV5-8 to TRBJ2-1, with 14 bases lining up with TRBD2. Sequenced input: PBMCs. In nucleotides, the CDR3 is TGTGCCAGCAGCGCCCGACTAGCGGGGGGGCGCGGTGAGCAGTTCTTC. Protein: CASSARLAGGRGEQFF. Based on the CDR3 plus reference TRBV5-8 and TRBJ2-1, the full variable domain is EAGVTQSPTHLIKTRGQQATLRCSPISGHTSVYWYQQALGLGLQFLLWYDEGEERNRGNFPPRFSGRQFPNYSSELNVNALELEDSALYLCASSARLAGGRGEQFFGPGTRLTVL.